The 31 T cell receptor beta chains in this list originate from one sample, sequenced in a study of blood T cell repertoires in COVID-19. The method was immunoSEQ multiplex PCR; TCRdb's version includes in-frame clones alone and lacks a portion of them. The sample has tens of thousands of clones, 80% to 95% seen once. The sequenced material came from peripheral blood. Receptors originate from a young man with COVID-19, enrolled during active disease.

CDR3 residues: CASSHLAGDTQYF. In nucleotides, the CDR3 is TGCGCCAGCAGCCATCTAGCGGGAGATACGCAGTATTTT. This rearrangement joins TRBV4-3 to TRBJ2-3, with 8 bases that match TRBD2. From germline, CDR1 is LGHNA and CDR2 YSLEER. Germline trimming cut 3 bases from V and 5 bases from J; bases unmatched to any gene: 1. This CDR3 region has 13 residues.

V usage is TRBV7-2 and J usage is TRBJ2-3; TRBD1 matches 10 bases. This CDR3 spans 16 amino acids. The germline gives CDR1 SGHTA, CDR2 FQGNSA. The V segment lost 7 bases and the J segment 3 bases; nucleotides outside the gene matches: 10. The CDR3 loop reads CASNPGPGQGTDTQYF. In DNA, the CDR3 is TGTGCCAGCAACCCCGGCCCGGGACAGGGGACAGATACGCAGTATTTT.

The chain uses TRBV9 and TRBJ2-1; TRBD2 agrees at 9 bases. CDR3 size: 19 residues. V shed 3 bases, J shed 7 bases, and the junction held 20 bases outside the gene matches. Germline V gene data show CDR1 as SGDLS and CDR2 as YYNGEE. CDR3 residues: CASSGSGSPRSMLVNEQFF. Here the CDR3 DNA reads TGTGCCAGCAGCGGTAGCGGGAGCCCCCGAAGTATGTTAGTGAATGAGCAGTTCTTC.

V gene TRBV24-1 combines with J gene TRBJ2-7; perhaps TRBD2 as D (6 bases). CDR3 size: 13 residues. In germline, CDR1 is KGHDR, CDR2 SFDVKD. Deletions cut 9 bases from V and 3 bases from J, with 14 bases between. CDR3 residues: CATGGTTGYEQYF. CDR3 in DNA: TGTGCCACCGGAGGGACGACTGGCTACGAGCAGTACTTC.

The gene calls are TRBV7-2 and TRBJ2-3, with TRBD1 as a possible D gene (5 bases). Germline V gives CDR1 SGHTA, CDR2 FQGNSA. This CDR3 comprises 14 residues. V lost 5 bases and J 0 bases, leaving 9 bases between the germline ends. CDR3 protein: CASSPGHSTDTQYF. As DNA, the CDR3 is TGTGCCAGCAGCCCCGGACACAGCACAGATACGCAGTATTTT.

The rearrangement joins TRBV28 to TRBJ2-7, with D possibly matching TRBD2 (6 bases). CDR3 length: 14 amino acids. Germline CDR1 is MDHEN and CDR2 is SYDVKM. V was pared by 5 bases and J by 2 bases, with 13 bases between. The CDR3 here is CASSPGTRTYEQYF. The CDR3 DNA is TGTGCCAGCAGTCCCGGGACTCGAACCTACGAGCAGTACTTC.

The chain carries TRBV6-5 and TRBJ2-3; the match to TRBD2 covers 10 bases. CDR3 length: 14 amino acids. Germline V lookup: CDR1 MNHEY, CDR2 SVGAGI. The junction had 4 bases not matched to a gene; V was cut back by 5 bases and J by 5 bases. CDR3 protein: CASSPLAGVDTQYF. The CDR3 bases are TGTGCCAGCAGTCCTCTAGCGGGAGTAGATACGCAGTATTTT.

The V call is TRBV19, the J call TRBJ2-1; 8 bases are a match to TRBD2. Unmatched junction bases numbered 9, after V lost 8 bases and J lost 9 bases. This CDR3 spans 13 amino acids. CDR1 and CDR2 (germline): LNHDA, SQIVND (reference sequence). For the CDR3, the DNA is TGTGCCAGTTCCGGCGGGAGGACGGCTGAGCAGTTCTTC. Its translation: CASSGGRTAEQFF. The full variable domain, rest sourced from reference TRBV19 and TRBJ2-1, is DGGITQSPKYLFRKEGQNVTLSCEQNLNHDAMYWYRQDPGQGLRLIYYSQIVNDFQKGDIAEGYSVSREKKESFPLTVTSAQKNPTAFYLCASSGGRTAEQFFGPGTRLTVL.

This rearrangement joins TRBV27 to TRBJ2-3; 8 nucleotides match TRBD1. The CDR3 is made up of 15 amino acids. V was clipped by 8 bases and J by 1 base; unmatched bases: 8. Germline V lookup: CDR1 MNHEY, CDR2 SMNVEV (reference sequence). Here the CDR3 reads CASSTGTGGTDTQYF. In DNA, the CDR3 is TGTGCCAGCTCCACCGGGACAGGAGGCACAGATACGCAGTATTTT.

This clone was observed a single time. At one end the junction does not follow the germline gene, possibly because of a read error. This chain joins TRBV10-3 and TRBJ1-4; TRBD1 agrees at 9 bases. The CDR3 spans 18 residues. Germline V gene sequence: CDR1 ENHRY, CDR2 SYGVKD. The CDR3 DNA reads as TGTGCCACACATAGGACAGGGGATCTGCCCACAACTAATGAAAAACTGCTTTTT. Translating it yields CATHRTGDLPTTNEKLLF.

V gene TRBV28 combines with J gene TRBJ1-2; D might be TRBD1 (6 bases). CDR1 and CDR2 from the germline V gene are MDHEN and SYDVKM. This CDR3 has 16 amino acids. Trimming removed 5 bases from V and 6 bases from J, with 22 bases in between. In DNA, the CDR3 is TGTGCCAGCAGTCTACAGGGAATCATGGGATTTGATGGCTACACCTTC. It yields the protein CASSLQGIMGFDGYTF.

The V gene is TRBV18, the J gene TRBJ2-7, with 8 bases fitting TRBD1. In germline, CDR1 is KGHSH, CDR2 LQKENI. The CDR3 extends over 15 amino acids. The J segment lost 6 bases and the V segment lost 6 bases, leaving 13 bases of the junction unmatched. The CDR3 DNA reads TGTGCCAGCTCCTTAGGGACAGGCCTGGTCTTCGAGCAGTACTTC. Its protein product is CASSLGTGLVFEQYF.

The chain couples TRBV20-1 to TRBJ1-2; D ambiguous. From germline, CDR1 is DFQATT and CDR2 SNEGSKA (reference sequence). The V end was cut by 3 bases, the J end by 8 bases, with 13 bases between. This CDR3 region has 12 residues. CDR3 nucleotide sequence: TGCAGTGCTAGTTGGGGTGGGGAGGGCTACACCTTC. Amino acid sequence: CSASWGGEGYTF.

This clone was counted only a few times. V and J are TRBV5-1 and TRBJ1-3; possible D gene TRBD1, 6 bases. CDR1 is SGHRS and CDR2 is YFSETQ in the germline V gene. The CDR3 contains 16 residues. V was shortened by 0 bases and J by 2 bases, with 12 bases between the two germline ends. Here the CDR3 DNA reads TGCGCCAGCAGCTTGGAGGGGGGGCTCCCTGGAAACACCATATATTTT. It yields the protein CASSLEGGLPGNTIYF.

This clone was seen just once. The rearrangement joins TRBV5-1 to TRBJ2-7, with a tentative D call TRBD1 (6 bases). Germline CDR1 reads SGHRS; CDR2 reads YFSETQ. Trimming shortened V by 0 bases and J by 1 base, and 17 bases separated the two germline ends. This CDR3 region has 17 residues. DNA for the CDR3: TGCGCCAGCAGCTTGGAACCACGGGACACCTTATCCTACGAGCAGTACTTC. The encoded protein is CASSLEPRDTLSYEQYF.

This chain uses TRBV7-9 with TRBJ2-7; possible D gene TRBD2, 5 bases. V lost 5 bases to trimming and J lost 2 bases, with 16 bases between them. CDR3 length: 15 amino acids. CDR1 and CDR2 from the germline V gene are SEHNR and FQNEAQ (reference sequence). CDR3 DNA sequence: TGTGCCAGCAGCCCAAGAAACGACGGGACCTACGAGCAGTACTTC. Its protein product is CASSPRNDGTYEQYF.

The genes are TRBV18 and TRBJ2-1; the match to TRBD2 covers 10 bases. This CDR3 contains 16 residues. With 0 bases clipped from V and 8 bases from J, the junction kept 7 bases outside the gene matches. CDR1 and CDR2 (germline): KGHSH, LQKENI. The CDR3 bases are TGTGCCAGCTCACCACCGAGAGGGACTAGCGACTATGAGCAGTTCTTC. Translating gives CASSPPRGTSDYEQFF.

V and J are TRBV12-3 or TRBV12-4 and TRBJ1-1; unclear D gene. The CDR3 length is 13 residues. V lost 3 bases, J lost 1 base, and 6 bases lay in between. The CDR3 DNA reads TGTGCCAGCAGTTTTAATTGGAACACTGAAGCTTTCTTT. Its protein is CASSFNWNTEAFF.

V and J are TRBV19 and TRBJ2-2; TRBD1 agrees at 12 bases. V shed 8 bases and J 7 bases; nucleotides not matched to a gene: 5. The CDR3 is made up of 14 amino acids. CDR1 and CDR2 from the germline V gene are LNHDA and SQIVND (reference sequence). The CDR3 spells CASRDRGQSGELFF. The CDR3 DNA follows: TGTGCCAGTCGGGACAGGGGGCAGAGCGGGGAGCTGTTTTTT.

The CDR3 sequence is CASSPPGFIPGELFF. CDR3 coding DNA: TGTGCCAGCAGTCCACCAGGGTTTATACCCGGGGAGCTGTTTTTT. The genes are TRBV27 and TRBJ2-2; D is perhaps TRBD1 (5 bases). Germline CDR1 and CDR2: MNHEY and SMNVEV (reference sequence). V shed 5 bases and J shed 6 bases, with 16 bases lying between them. The CDR3 extends over 15 amino acids.

The chain carries TRBV29-1 and TRBJ2-7; D is possibly TRBD1 (7 bases). This CDR3 spans 13 amino acids. Germline-derived CDR1 and CDR2 are SQVTM and ANQGSEA. The V end was cut by 7 bases, the J end by 2 bases, with 15 bases between. The CDR3 reads CSAQTGTPYEQYF. As DNA, the CDR3 is TGCAGCGCTCAGACAGGGACTCCCTACGAGCAGTACTTC.

The chain couples TRBV5-6 to TRBJ1-3; a possible D gene is TRBD1 (5 bases). V was shortened by 1 base and J by 2 bases, with 19 bases between the two germline ends. Germline CDR1 SGHDT, CDR2 YYEEEE. The CDR3 has 18 residues. CDR3 amino acids: CASSLWGPSGWAGNTIYF. In DNA, the CDR3 is TGTGCCAGCAGCTTGTGGGGCCCGTCAGGGTGGGCTGGAAACACCATATATTTT.

V is TRBV18 and J is TRBJ2-7, with TRBD2 matching 16 bases. This CDR3 spans 16 amino acids. V was pared by 4 bases and J by 2 bases, with 2 bases of the junction left unmatched. CDR1 is KGHSH and CDR2 is LQKENI in the germline V gene. The CDR3 loop reads CASSRGTSGRAYEQYF. The CDR3 nucleotides read TGTGCCAGCTCACGGGGGACTAGCGGGAGGGCCTACGAGCAGTACTTC. The full variable domain, its missing parts supplied by reference TRBV18 and TRBJ2-7, is NAGVMQNPRHLVRRRGQEARLRCSPMKGHSHVYWYRQLPEEGLKFMVYLQKENIIDESGMPKERFSAEFPKEGPSILRIQQVVRGDSAAYFCASSRGTSGRAYEQYFGPGTRLTVT.

V is TRBV30 and J is TRBJ1-2; D is possibly TRBD1 (5 bases). CDR1 is GTSNPN, CDR2 SVGIG, per germline (reference sequence). CDR3 size: 12 residues. V was cut by 0 bases and J by 7 bases, with 9 bases left in between. The CDR3 bases are TGTGCCTGGAGTGTGAGCAGGGCTGGCTACACCTTC. It codes for CAWSVSRAGYTF.

This CDR3 reads CASGLGLAGLDTQYF. CDR3 nucleotide sequence: TGTGCTAGTGGTTTGGGACTAGCGGGATTAGATACGCAGTATTTT. This rearrangement joins TRBV12-5 to TRBJ2-3; 11 bases map to TRBD2. The CDR3 runs to 15 residues. Germline V CDR1 and CDR2: LGHNT, FRNRAP. J was trimmed by 5 bases and V by 1 base; bases with no gene match: 2.

This clone was seen a few times. V is TRBV4-1 and J is TRBJ1-3; D is perhaps TRBD1 (5 bases). Trimming stripped 0 bases from V and 6 bases from J, with 9 bases between. Germline V CDR1 and CDR2: MGHRA, YSYEKL. This CDR3 region has 14 residues. Here the CDR3 reads CASSQEFGANTIYF. The CDR3 DNA is TGCGCCAGCAGCCAAGAGTTTGGGGCAAACACCATATATTTT.

CDR3 sequence: CASSSLAGDYEQYF. CDR3 nucleotide sequence: TGTGCCAGCAGTTCACTAGCGGGGGACTACGAGCAGTACTTC. The J gene is TRBJ2-7, the V gene TRBV6-5; 11 nucleotides align to TRBD2. The CDR3 is 14 amino acids. CDR1 is MNHEY, CDR2 SVGAGI, per germline. Trimming took 4 bases from V and 3 from J; bases not matched to a gene: 2.

V usage is TRBV19 and J usage is TRBJ2-1; possible D gene TRBD1, 5 bases. CDR3 length: 15 residues. Germline V gene data show CDR1 as LNHDA and CDR2 as SQIVND (reference sequence). Trimming removed 7 bases at V and 2 bases at J, with 15 bases between. DNA of the CDR3: TGTGCCAGTACCCCCGACAGTGTCGCCTACAATGAGCAGTTCTTC. This gives the protein CASTPDSVAYNEQFF. The whole variable domain, filled in from reference TRBV19 and TRBJ2-1, reads DGGITQSPKYLFRKEGQNVTLSCEQNLNHDAMYWYRQDPGQGLRLIYYSQIVNDFQKGDIAEGYSVSREKKESFPLTVTSAQKNPTAFYLCASTPDSVAYNEQFFGPGTRLTVL.

The genes are TRBV27 and TRBJ2-5; 10 nucleotides align to TRBD2. With 5 bases clipped from V and 5 bases from J, the junction kept 8 bases outside the gene matches. This CDR3 contains 15 residues. CDR1 MNHEY and CDR2 SMNVEV come from the germline V gene (reference sequence). CDR3 sequence reads: CASSQAGGEGETQYF. CDR3 DNA sequence: TGTGCCAGCAGTCAAGCGGGAGGGGAGGGCGAGACCCAGTACTTC.

The J gene is TRBJ2-1, the V gene TRBV6-2 or TRBV6-3; 8 positions match TRBD2. Trimming cost V 2 bases and J 10 bases; bases outside gene matches: 10. The CDR3 runs 15 residues. Germline lookup yields CDR1 MNHEY and CDR2 SVGEGT. The CDR3 loop is CASSYLGTRIWEQFF. The DNA for the CDR3 is TGTGCCAGCAGTTACCTCGGGACTAGAATATGGGAGCAGTTCTTC.

The chain recombines TRBV14 with TRBJ2-3, with D possibly being TRBD2 (6 bases). CDR3 length: 14 residues. The V and J ends lost 5 bases and 1 base respectively, with 10 bases between them. The V gene's germline CDR1 is SGHDN and CDR2 FVKESK. The CDR3 loop is CASSRRGGTDTQYF. As DNA, the CDR3 is TGTGCCAGCAGCAGGAGGGGAGGCACAGATACGCAGTATTTT.